One and the same sample provided the 26 T cell receptor beta chains below, sequenced in a study of cytomegalovirus exposure and HLA in healthy donors (dated by TCRdb to 2016 to 2017). Library preparation was by the immunoSEQ multiplex PCR assay. For the multiplex PCR, a mixture combining 60 forward primers for TCR Vbeta segments and 13 reverse primers for TCR Jbeta segments was used. Entries here come from immuneACCESS through TCRdb and include only in-frame sequences with V and J called. Some clones fail to appear in such tables; in the studies checked, an unresolved V gene covers under half of the shortfall, and the cause of the remainder is unknown. The sample table holds some 20,000 clones, of which more than 65% were seen once. About 3.8% of the sample comes from the top ten. Sequencing was performed on PBMCs. These receptor sequences come from a man aged 18 to 29 in good health and CMV-seronegative.

The chain is built from TRBV6-1 and TRBJ1-5; no definite D call. CDR3 length equals 13 residues. CDR1 is MNHNS and CDR2 is SASEGT in the germline V gene. Trimming removed 9 bases from V and 3 bases from J, with 12 bases in between. The CDR3 bases are TGTGCCAGTTATGAGGGAAACAATCAGCCCCAGCATTTT. Its protein is CASYEGNNQPQHF.

This clone was found once. This rearrangement joins TRBV2 to TRBJ1-4; 7 positions agree with TRBD1. Per the germline V gene, CDR1 is SNHLY and CDR2 is FYNNEI. CDR3 length: 15 amino acids. V shed 8 bases and J 8 bases; nucleotides not matched to a gene: 14. As DNA, the CDR3 is TGTGCCAGCGGTACGACAGAAACAGGGGAAGAAAAACTGTTTTTT. Translation: CASGTTETGEEKLFF.

This rearrangement joins TRBV5-1 to TRBJ2-5, with D possibly TRBD2 on 6 matching bases. Deletions cut 1 base from V and 5 bases from J, with 24 bases between. Germline V gene sequence: CDR1 SGHRS, CDR2 YFSETQ. This CDR3 is 18 amino acids long. The CDR3 coding sequence is TGCGCCAGCAGCTTGTTAGTGGGTGGCGGGACTTCAGAGGAGACCCAGTACTTC. Translating gives CASSLLVGGGTSEETQYF.

The rearrangement joins TRBV6-1 to TRBJ1-6, with a possible D match to TRBD1 (5 bases). The CDR3 totals 14 residues. CDR1 and CDR2 from the germline V gene are MNHNS and SASEGT. V lost 10 bases, J lost 10 bases, and 20 bases lay in between. In nucleotides, the CDR3 is TGTGCCACCCTCACAGGTGGTGGTAACTCACCCCTCCACTTT. Its translation: CATLTGGGNSPLHF.

The chain couples TRBV30 to TRBJ1-2, with unresolved D. The CDR3 loop spans 12 amino acids. Germline V gives CDR1 GTSNPN, CDR2 SVGIG (reference sequence). V shed 3 bases and J shed 0 bases, with 5 bases lying between them. In nucleotides, the CDR3 is TGTGCCTGGAGCCTAGCTAACTATGGCTACACCTTC. Translating it yields CAWSLANYGYTF.

The chain joins TRBV4-2 to TRBJ2-3, with 10 bases aligning to TRBD2. CDR3 size: 16 residues. V lost 3 bases and J lost 5; bases outside the gene matches: 8. Germline V CDR1 and CDR2: LGHNA, YNFKEQ. The CDR3, as DNA: TGTGCCAGCAGCCAGTATCTAGCGGGAGTTCAAGATACGCAGTATTTT. This encodes CASSQYLAGVQDTQYF.

The rearrangement joins TRBV29-1 to TRBJ1-2; D might be TRBD1 (6 bases). Per germline, CDR1 SQVTM and CDR2 ANQGSEA. V was shortened by 2 bases and J by 2 bases, with 6 bases between the two germline ends. This CDR3 contains 12 residues. The CDR3 coding sequence is TGCAGCGTTGAACAGGGGAACTATGGCTACACCTTC. Translated: CSVEQGNYGYTF.

This sequence joins TRBV9 and TRBJ1-2, with no clear D. Germline V gives CDR1 SGDLS, CDR2 YYNGEE. The CDR3 has 14 amino acids. Trimming stripped 4 bases from V and 4 bases from J, with 14 bases between. CDR3 nucleotide sequence: TGTGCCAGCAGCCGACCGGACCGGGGCTATGGCTACACCTTC. Protein: CASSRPDRGYGYTF.

The table lists this clone with a count of one. This chain links TRBV5-1 with TRBJ2-1, with D possibly TRBD2 on 5 matching bases. Deletions cut 5 bases from V and 8 bases from J, with 17 bases between. The CDR3 spans 14 residues. CDR1 and CDR2 from the germline V gene are SGHRS and YFSETQ. The CDR3 sequence: CASRGVGVFDEQFF. CDR3 sequence (DNA): TGCGCCAGCAGGGGCGTCGGGGTTTTCGATGAGCAGTTCTTC.

This clone was counted a few times. The rearrangement joins TRBV10-3 to TRBJ1-5; perhaps TRBD1 as D (5 bases). The V end lost 7 bases, the J end lost 7 bases, and 14 bases lay between the germline ends. The CDR3 totals 13 residues. Germline loops: CDR1 ENHRY, CDR2 SYGVKD. As DNA, the CDR3 is TGTGCCATCACCGGCAGGGAGGGGCAGCCCCAGCATTTT. Its translation is CAITGREGQPQHF.

DNA of the CDR3: TGCGCCAGCAGGCCAGGGGAGGACAGGGAACAGCAGCCCCAGCATTTT. Encoded protein: CASRPGEDREQQPQHF. The rearrangement links TRBV23-1 to TRBJ1-5, with 8 positions matching TRBD1. TRBV23-1 is flagged as an ORF with uncertain function. J gave up 7 bases and V 6 bases, and 14 bases lay outside the gene matches. The CDR3 is 16 amino acids.

The CDR3 is CASSYRPGASAQHF. DNA of the CDR3: TGTGCCAGCAGTTACCGCCCAGGCGCCTCGGCCCAGCATTTT. The chain couples TRBV6-5 to TRBJ1-5; D is uncertain. This CDR3 is 14 amino acids long. Trimming took 2 bases from V and 11 from J, leaving 16 bases between them. Germline CDR1 is MNHEY and CDR2 is SVGAGI.

The sample holds a few counts of this clone. This chain links TRBV9 with TRBJ1-4; 9 bases agree with TRBD1. This CDR3 is built from 16 residues. Germline values: CDR1 SGDLS, CDR2 YYNGEE. V was clipped by 0 bases and J by 7 bases; unmatched bases: 7. The CDR3 is CASSVAVGQGFEKLFF. CDR3 DNA sequence: TGTGCCAGCAGCGTAGCTGTCGGACAGGGGTTTGAAAAACTGTTTTTT.

The V and J genes are TRBV7-2 and TRBJ2-7; D gene unclear. CDR1 SGHTA and CDR2 FQGNSA come from the germline V gene. The CDR3 runs 14 residues. Deletions cut 1 base from V and 5 bases from J, with 12 bases between. CDR3 sequence: CASSLGAMLDEQYF. The CDR3 DNA is TGTGCCAGCAGCTTAGGGGCTATGCTCGACGAGCAGTACTTC.

This clone was seen a handful of times. The chain links TRBV7-3 to TRBJ1-5, with D tentatively TRBD1 (6 bases). Germline loops: CDR1 SGHTA, CDR2 FQGTGA. CDR3 length: 13 residues. V lost 4 bases and J lost 3, with 7 bases in between. CDR3 bases: TGTGCCAGCAGCTGGGGGCCCAATCAGCCCCAGCATTTT. It translates to CASSWGPNQPQHF.

The J gene is TRBJ1-1, the V gene TRBV30; D is possibly TRBD1 (6 bases). The CDR3 has 13 residues. V shed 5 bases and J shed 6 bases, with 16 bases lying between them. From germline, CDR1 is GTSNPN and CDR2 SVGIG (reference sequence). The CDR3 coding sequence is TGTGCCTGGGGGGGGGCACGTCGGTCTGAAGCTTTCTTT. This translates into CAWGGARRSEAFF.

The genes are TRBV30 and TRBJ1-5; a possible D gene is TRBD1 (6 bases). This CDR3 contains 13 residues. V was pared by 1 base and J by 7 bases, with 11 bases between. CDR1 is GTSNPN and CDR2 is SVGIG in the germline V gene (reference sequence). CDR3 region: CAWSESGVQPQHF. The DNA of the CDR3 is TGTGCCTGGAGTGAATCAGGGGTACAGCCCCAGCATTTT.

This chain joins TRBV30 and TRBJ1-1; no reliable D call. The V gene's germline CDR1 is GTSNPN and CDR2 SVGIG (reference sequence). Deletions cut 0 bases from V and 6 bases from J, with 8 bases between. This CDR3 contains 12 residues. This chain's CDR3 is CAWSVPQPEAFF. The CDR3 DNA sequence: TGTGCCTGGAGTGTTCCACAACCTGAAGCTTTCTTT.

Only one count was recorded for this clone. The chain is built from TRBV4-1 and TRBJ2-7, with D maybe TRBD1 (7 bases). The CDR3 runs 14 residues. Per germline, CDR1 MGHRA and CDR2 YSYEKL. V shed 1 base and J shed 3 bases, with 10 bases lying between them. CDR3 sequence reads: CASSQGRDSYEQYF. CDR3 nucleotides: TGCGCCAGCAGCCAAGGGCGGGACAGCTACGAGCAGTACTTC.

The sample holds one count of this clone. The rearrangement joins TRBV30 to TRBJ1-2; a weak D match, TRBD1 (5 bases). The V gene lost 3 bases and the J gene lost 1 base, with 15 bases spanning the gap. The CDR3 runs to 15 residues. From germline, CDR1 is GTSNPN and CDR2 SVGIG (reference sequence). The CDR3 loop reads CAWSVGQGLNYGYTF. The CDR3 bases are TGTGCCTGGAGCGTGGGGCAGGGACTTAACTATGGCTACACCTTC.

The chain uses TRBV5-1 and TRBJ1-6; D is uncertain. Germline V gene data show CDR1 as SGHRS and CDR2 as YFSETQ. The CDR3 is made up of 17 amino acids. V lost 4 bases and J lost 2, with 16 bases in between. CDR3 in amino acids: CASSKTPLTAYNSPLHF. DNA for the CDR3: TGCGCCAGCAGCAAGACCCCCTTAACAGCCTATAATTCACCCCTCCACTTT.

This rearrangement joins TRBV7-2 to TRBJ2-7, with 8 bases fitting TRBD1. Per the germline V gene, CDR1 is SGHTA and CDR2 is FQGNSA. V trimming: 6 bases; J trimming: 2 bases; junction bases outside the gene matches: 0. This CDR3 is 12 amino acids long. The DNA for the CDR3 is TGTGCCAGCAGGGACAGGGCCTACGAGCAGTACTTC. It is translated as CASRDRAYEQYF. The whole variable domain, filled in from reference TRBV7-2 and TRBJ2-7, reads GAGVSQSPSNKVTEKGKDVELRCDPISGHTALYWYRQSLGQGLEFLIYFQGNSAPDKSGLPSDRFSAERTGGSVSTLTIQRTQQEDSAVYLCASRDRAYEQYFGPGTRLTVT.

The rearrangement uses TRBV30 and TRBJ1-2, with no clear D. This CDR3 has 14 amino acids. From germline, CDR1 is GTSNPN and CDR2 SVGIG (reference sequence). V lost 1 base and J 8 bases, leaving 17 bases between the germline ends. CDR3 sequence (DNA): TGTGCCTGGAGTGCACACGGGTCTATAAGAGGCTACACCTTC. Its translation is CAWSAHGSIRGYTF.

CDR3 DNA sequence: TGTGCCAGCAGCCAAGAGGGGGGAACTGAAGCTTTCTTT. It specifies CASSQEGGTEAFF. This sequence joins TRBV14 and TRBJ1-1, with TRBD1 as a possible D gene (5 bases). Between the trimmed V and J ends, which lost 0 bases and 5 bases, there was a span of 7 bases. CDR1 and CDR2 from the germline V gene are SGHDN and FVKESK. The CDR3 totals 13 residues.

The rearrangement joins TRBV6-5 to TRBJ1-5, with D possibly matching TRBD1 (5 bases). Germline assignment: CDR1 MNHEY and CDR2 SVGAGI. V shed 5 bases and J shed 3 bases, with 8 bases lying between them. This CDR3 comprises 13 residues. CDR3 in amino acids: CASSRGSNQPQHF. DNA for the CDR3: TGTGCCAGCAGTAGGGGTTCCAATCAGCCCCAGCATTTT.

The chain is built from TRBV30 and TRBJ1-4, with 7 bases that match TRBD1. With V trimmed by 1 base and J by 5 bases, 7 bases remained unmatched. CDR1 GTSNPN and CDR2 SVGIG come from the germline V gene (reference sequence). The CDR3 length is 15 residues. The CDR3 DNA reads as TGTGCCTGGAGTGAGGGGGACAGACAAAATGAAAAACTGTTTTTT. Amino acids: CAWSEGDRQNEKLFF.